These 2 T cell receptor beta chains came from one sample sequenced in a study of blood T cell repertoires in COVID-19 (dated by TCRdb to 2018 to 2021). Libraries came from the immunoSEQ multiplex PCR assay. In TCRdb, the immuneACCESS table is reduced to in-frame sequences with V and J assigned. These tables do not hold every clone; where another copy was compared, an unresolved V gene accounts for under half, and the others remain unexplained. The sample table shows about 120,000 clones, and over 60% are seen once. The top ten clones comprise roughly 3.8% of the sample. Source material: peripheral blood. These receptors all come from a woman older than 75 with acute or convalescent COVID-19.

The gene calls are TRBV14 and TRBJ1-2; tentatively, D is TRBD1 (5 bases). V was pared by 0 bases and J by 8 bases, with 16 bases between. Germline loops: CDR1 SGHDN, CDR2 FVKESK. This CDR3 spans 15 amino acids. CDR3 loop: CASSQDLKGSRGYTF. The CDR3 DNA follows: TGTGCCAGCAGCCAAGATTTAAAGGGGTCGAGGGGCTACACCTTC.

The CDR3 sequence is CASSAYSGITGELFF. The CDR3 DNA reads as TGTGCCAGCAGCGCTTATAGCGGGATCACCGGGGAGCTGTTTTTT. The chain links TRBV9 to TRBJ2-2; 8 nucleotides line up with TRBD2. The CDR3 covers 15 residues. Germline V gives CDR1 SGDLS, CDR2 YYNGEE. J was trimmed by 4 bases and V by 3 bases; bases with no gene match: 5.